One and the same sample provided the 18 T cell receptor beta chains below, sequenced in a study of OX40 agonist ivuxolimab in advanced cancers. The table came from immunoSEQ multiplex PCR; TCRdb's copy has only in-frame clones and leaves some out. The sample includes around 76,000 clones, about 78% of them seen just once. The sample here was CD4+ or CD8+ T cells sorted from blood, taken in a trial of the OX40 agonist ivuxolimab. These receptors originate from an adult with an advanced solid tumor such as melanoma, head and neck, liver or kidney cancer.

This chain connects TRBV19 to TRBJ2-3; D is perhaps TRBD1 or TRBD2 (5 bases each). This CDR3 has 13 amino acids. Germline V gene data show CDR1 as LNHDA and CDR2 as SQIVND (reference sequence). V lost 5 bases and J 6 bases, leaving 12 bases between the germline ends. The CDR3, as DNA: TGTGCCAGTAGTCCCTCCCGGGGCGATACGCAGTATTTT. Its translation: CASSPSRGDTQYF.

CDR3 in DNA: TGTGCCAGCACCCTGACGTACCAAGAGACCCAGTACTTC. Encoded protein: CASTLTYQETQYF. The V call is TRBV6-1, the J call TRBJ2-5, with D unclear. This CDR3 contains 13 residues. The V gene lost 7 bases and the J gene lost 0 bases, with 9 bases spanning the gap. In germline, CDR1 is MNHNS, CDR2 SASEGT.

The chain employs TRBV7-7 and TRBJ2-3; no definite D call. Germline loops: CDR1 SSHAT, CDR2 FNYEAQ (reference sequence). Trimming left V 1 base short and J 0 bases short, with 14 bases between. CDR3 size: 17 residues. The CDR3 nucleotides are TGTGCCAGCAGCTTAGAGGGTTACCCAACTAGCACAGATACGCAGTATTTT. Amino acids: CASSLEGYPTSTDTQYF.

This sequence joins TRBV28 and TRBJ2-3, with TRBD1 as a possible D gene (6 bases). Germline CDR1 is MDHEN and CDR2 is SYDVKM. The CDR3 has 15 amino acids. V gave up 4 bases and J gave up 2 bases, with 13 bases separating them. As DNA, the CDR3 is TGTGCCAGCAGTTCACAGGGTACGGCCACAGATACGCAGTATTTT. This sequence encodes CASSSQGTATDTQYF.

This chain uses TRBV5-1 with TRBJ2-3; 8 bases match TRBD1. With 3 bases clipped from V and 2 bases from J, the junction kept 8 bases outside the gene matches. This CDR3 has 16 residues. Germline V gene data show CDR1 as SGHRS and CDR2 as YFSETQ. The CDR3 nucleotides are TGCGCCAGCAGCTACTCGACAGGGGCCCTCACAGATACGCAGTATTTT. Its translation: CASSYSTGALTDTQYF.

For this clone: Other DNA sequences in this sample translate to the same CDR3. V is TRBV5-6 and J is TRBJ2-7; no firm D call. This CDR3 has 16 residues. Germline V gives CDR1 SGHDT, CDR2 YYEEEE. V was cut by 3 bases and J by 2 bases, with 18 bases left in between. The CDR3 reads CASSSLRVPTPYEQYF. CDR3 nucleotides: TGTGCCAGCAGCTCCCTAAGGGTCCCGACGCCCTACGAGCAGTACTTC.

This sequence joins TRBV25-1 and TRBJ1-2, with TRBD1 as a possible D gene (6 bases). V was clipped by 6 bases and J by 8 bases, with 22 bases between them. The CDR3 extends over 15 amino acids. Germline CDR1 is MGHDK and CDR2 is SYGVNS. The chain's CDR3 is CASRESWTASGGYTF. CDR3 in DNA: TGTGCCAGCAGGGAGTCGTGGACAGCATCCGGGGGCTACACCTTC.

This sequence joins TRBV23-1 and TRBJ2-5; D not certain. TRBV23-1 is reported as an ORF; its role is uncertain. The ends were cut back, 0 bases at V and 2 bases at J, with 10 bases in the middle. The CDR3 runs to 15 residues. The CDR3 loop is CASSQSPGEQETQYF. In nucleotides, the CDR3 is TGCGCCAGCAGTCAATCACCCGGCGAACAAGAGACCCAGTACTTC.

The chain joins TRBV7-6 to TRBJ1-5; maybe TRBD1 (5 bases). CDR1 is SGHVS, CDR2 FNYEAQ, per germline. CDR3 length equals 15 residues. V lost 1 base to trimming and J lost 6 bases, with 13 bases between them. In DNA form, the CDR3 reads TGTGCCAGCAGCTTAGATCCGGGGGGTGCTCAGCCCCAGCATTTT. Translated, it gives CASSLDPGGAQPQHF.

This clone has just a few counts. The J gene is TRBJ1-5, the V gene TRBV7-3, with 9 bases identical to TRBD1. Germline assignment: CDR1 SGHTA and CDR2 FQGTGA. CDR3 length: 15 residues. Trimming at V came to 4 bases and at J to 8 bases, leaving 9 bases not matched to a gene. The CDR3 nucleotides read TGTGCCAGCAGCTCACAGGGGGCCCCCTGGGAGCCCCAGCATTTT. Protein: CASSSQGAPWEPQHF.

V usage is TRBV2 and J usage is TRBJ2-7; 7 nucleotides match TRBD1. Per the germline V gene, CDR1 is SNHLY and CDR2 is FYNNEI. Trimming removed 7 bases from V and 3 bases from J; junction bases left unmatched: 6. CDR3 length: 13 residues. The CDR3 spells CASIIHRGYEQYF. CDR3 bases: TGTGCCAGCATAATTCACAGGGGCTACGAGCAGTACTTC.

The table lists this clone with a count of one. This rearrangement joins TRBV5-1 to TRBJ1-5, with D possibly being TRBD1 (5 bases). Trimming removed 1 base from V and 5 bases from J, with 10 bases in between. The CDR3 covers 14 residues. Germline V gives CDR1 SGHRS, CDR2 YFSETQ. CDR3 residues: CASSLRGDDQPQHF. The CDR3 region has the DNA TGCGCCAGCAGCTTGCGCGGGGACGATCAGCCCCAGCATTTT.

The CDR3 spells CATSRGQGTNEKLFF. The CDR3 nucleotides read TGTGCCACCAGCAGAGGACAGGGGACTAATGAAAAACTGTTTTTT. The V and J genes are TRBV15 and TRBJ1-4; 8 bases align to TRBD1. CDR1 is LNHNV, CDR2 YYDKDF, per germline (reference sequence). The length of the CDR3 is 15 residues. Trimming at V came to 1 base and at J to 2 bases, leaving 0 bases not matched to a gene.

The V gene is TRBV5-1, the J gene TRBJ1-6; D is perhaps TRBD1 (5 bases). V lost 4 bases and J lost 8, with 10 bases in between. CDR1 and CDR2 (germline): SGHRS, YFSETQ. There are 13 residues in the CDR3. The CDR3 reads CASSRDDDSPLHF. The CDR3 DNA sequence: TGCGCCAGCAGCCGGGACGATGATTCACCCCTCCACTTT.

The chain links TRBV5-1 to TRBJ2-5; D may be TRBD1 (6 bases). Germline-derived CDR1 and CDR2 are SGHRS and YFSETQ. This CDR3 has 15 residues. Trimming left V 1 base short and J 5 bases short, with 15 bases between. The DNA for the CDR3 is TGCGCCAGCAGCTTGTTACAGGGTCGGCGCGAGACCCAGTACTTC. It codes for CASSLLQGRRETQYF.

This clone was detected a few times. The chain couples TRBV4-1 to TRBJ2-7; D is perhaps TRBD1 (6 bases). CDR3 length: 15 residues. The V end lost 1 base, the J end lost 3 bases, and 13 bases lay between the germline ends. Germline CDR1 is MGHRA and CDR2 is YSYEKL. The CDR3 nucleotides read TGCGCCAGCAGCCAAGCAACAGGGTGGATCTACGAGCAGTACTTC. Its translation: CASSQATGWIYEQYF.

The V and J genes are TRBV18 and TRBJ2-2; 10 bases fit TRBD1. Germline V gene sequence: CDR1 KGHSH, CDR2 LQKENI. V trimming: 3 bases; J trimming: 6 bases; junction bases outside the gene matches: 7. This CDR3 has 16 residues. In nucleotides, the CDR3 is TGTGCCAGCTCACCGCTAATTGGACAGGGGGCCGGGGAGCTGTTTTTT. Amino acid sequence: CASSPLIGQGAGELFF.

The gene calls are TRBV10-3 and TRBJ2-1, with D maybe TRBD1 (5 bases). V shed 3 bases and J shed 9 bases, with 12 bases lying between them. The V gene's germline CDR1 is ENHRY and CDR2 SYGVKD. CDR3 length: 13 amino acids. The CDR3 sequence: CAISDIGALEQFF. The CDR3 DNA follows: TGTGCCATCAGTGACATTGGGGCACTTGAGCAGTTCTTC.